The entry that follows covers one T cell receptor (beta chain) sequence. The antigen remains undetermined. These data belong to a study of identical twins. Study outcomes and limitations: There was more out-of-frame TCR alpha sharing in monozygotic twins than models estimated. Potential partial confounding of zero-insertion analyses by invariant MAIT and iNKT cells was noted. Cord blood's abundant beta clonotypes had fewer insertions, unlike memory repertoires.

CDR1 and CDR2 (germline): LGHDT, YNNKEL (reference sequence). The junction had 9 bases not matched to a gene; V was cut back by 3 bases and J by 4 bases. The CDR3 consists of 16 residues. Healthy Caucasians, and only they, were the donors. Via MiXCR, TCRdb re-called the 5' RACE reads, giving one row per CDR3 protein. The data hold 350,000 or so distinct CDR3 sequences, with around an eighth observed a single time. This sample was shared with a second study, whose subject was yellow fever vaccine responses in identical twins.

The clonotype was recovered from a woman younger than 35 in good health. The sequenced sample was CD8+ T cells sorted from blood. The chain uses TRBV3-1 and TRBJ2-7, with TRBD2 identical over 10 bases. The CDR3 sequence is CASSHLGLAEPYEQYF. In nucleotides, the CDR3 is TGTGCCAGCAGCCATCTAGGACTAGCGGAGCCTTACGAGCAGTACTTC.